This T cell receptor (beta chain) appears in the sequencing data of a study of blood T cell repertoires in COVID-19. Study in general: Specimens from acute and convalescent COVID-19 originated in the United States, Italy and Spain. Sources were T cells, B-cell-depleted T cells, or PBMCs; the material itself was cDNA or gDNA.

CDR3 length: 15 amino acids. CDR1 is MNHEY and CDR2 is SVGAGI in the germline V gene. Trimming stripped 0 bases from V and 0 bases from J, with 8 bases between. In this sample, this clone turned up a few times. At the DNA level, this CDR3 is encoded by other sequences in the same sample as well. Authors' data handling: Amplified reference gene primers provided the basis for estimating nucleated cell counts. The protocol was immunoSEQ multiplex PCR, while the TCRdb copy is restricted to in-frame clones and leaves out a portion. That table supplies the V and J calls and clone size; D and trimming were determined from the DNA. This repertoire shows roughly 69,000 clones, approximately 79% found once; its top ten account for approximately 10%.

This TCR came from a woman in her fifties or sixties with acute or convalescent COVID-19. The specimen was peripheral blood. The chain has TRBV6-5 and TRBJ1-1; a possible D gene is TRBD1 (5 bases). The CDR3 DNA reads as TGTGCCAGCAGTTACTCCACAGGCCTGAACACTGAAGCTTTCTTT. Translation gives CASSYSTGLNTEAFF.